This entry features one TCR beta chain sequence. This sample is part of a study of OX40 agonist ivuxolimab in advanced cancers. Germline CDR1 GTSNPN, CDR2 SVGIG (reference sequence). V shed 0 bases and J 0 bases; nucleotides not matched to a gene: 7. The CDR3 loop spans 16 amino acids. Sequencing used immunoSEQ multiplex PCR; TCRdb keeps in-frame clones, though not all of them. The table records roughly 23,000 clones, roughly 84% of them present only once. The gene calls are TRBV30 and TRBJ1-1, with 7 nucleotides matching TRBD1. This material consisted of CD4+ or CD8+ T cells sorted from blood, taken in a trial of the OX40 agonist ivuxolimab. The source of this sequence is an adult with an advanced solid tumor such as melanoma, head and neck, liver or kidney cancer. The CDR3: CAWSVVDRALNTEAFF. CDR3 in DNA: TGTGCCTGGAGTGTCGTAGACAGGGCCTTGAACACTGAAGCTTTCTTT.